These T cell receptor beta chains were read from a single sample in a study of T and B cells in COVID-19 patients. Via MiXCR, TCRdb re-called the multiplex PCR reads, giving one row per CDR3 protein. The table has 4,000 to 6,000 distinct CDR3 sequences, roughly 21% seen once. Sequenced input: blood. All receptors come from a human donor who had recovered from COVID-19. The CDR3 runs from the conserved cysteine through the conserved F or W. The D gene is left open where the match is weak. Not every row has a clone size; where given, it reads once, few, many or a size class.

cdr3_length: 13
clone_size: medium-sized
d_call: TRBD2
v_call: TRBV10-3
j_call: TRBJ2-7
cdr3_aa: CAIGKREGYEQYF
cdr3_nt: TGTGCCATCGGAAAGCGGGAGGGTTACGAGCAGTACTTC

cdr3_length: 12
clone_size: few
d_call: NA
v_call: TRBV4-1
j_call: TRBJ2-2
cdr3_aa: CASSQYDGELFF
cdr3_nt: TGCGCCAGCAGCCAATACGACGGGGAGCTGTTTTTT

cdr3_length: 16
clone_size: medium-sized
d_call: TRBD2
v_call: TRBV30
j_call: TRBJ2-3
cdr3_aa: CAWSVRKASGRDTQYF
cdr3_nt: TGTGCCTGGAGTGTACGTAAGGCTAGCGGGAGAGATACGCAGTATTTT

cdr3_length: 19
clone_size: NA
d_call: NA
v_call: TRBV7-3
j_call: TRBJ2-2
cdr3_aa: CASSLIGGVAGEDTGELFF
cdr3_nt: TGTGCCAGCAGCTTAATAGGTGGGGTCGCCGGTGAGGACACCGGGGAGCTGTTTTTT

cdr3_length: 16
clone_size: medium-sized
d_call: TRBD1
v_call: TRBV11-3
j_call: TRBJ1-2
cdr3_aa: CASSLGQKPQGYGYTF
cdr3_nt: TGTGCCAGCAGCCTGGGACAGAAGCCTCAGGGGTATGGCTACACCTTC

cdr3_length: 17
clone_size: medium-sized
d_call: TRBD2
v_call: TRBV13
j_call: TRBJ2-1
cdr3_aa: CASSLDLSGRSNDEQFF
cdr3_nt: TGTGCCAGCAGCTTAGACCTCAGCGGGAGGTCGAACGATGAGCAGTTCTTC

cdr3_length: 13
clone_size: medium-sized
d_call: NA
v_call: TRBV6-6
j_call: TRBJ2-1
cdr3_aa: CATGVPSYNEQFF
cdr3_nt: TGTGCCACGGGGGTCCCCTCCTACAATGAGCAGTTCTTC

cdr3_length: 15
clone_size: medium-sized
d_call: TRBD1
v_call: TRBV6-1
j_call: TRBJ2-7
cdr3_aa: CASSGAGTGPYEQYF
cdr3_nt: TGTGCCAGCAGTGGGGCCGGGACAGGGCCCTACGAGCAGTACTTC

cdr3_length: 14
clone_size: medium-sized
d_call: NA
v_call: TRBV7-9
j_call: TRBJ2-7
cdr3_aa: CASSPPRRAYEQYF
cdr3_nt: TGTGCCAGCAGCCCTCCCAGAAGAGCCTACGAGCAGTACTTC

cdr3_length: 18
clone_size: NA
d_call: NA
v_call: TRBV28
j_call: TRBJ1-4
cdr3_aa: CASSFRGLGAVPNEKLFF
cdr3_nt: TGTGCCAGCAGTTTCCGGGGACTCGGTGCGGTCCCTAACGAAAAACTGTTTTTT

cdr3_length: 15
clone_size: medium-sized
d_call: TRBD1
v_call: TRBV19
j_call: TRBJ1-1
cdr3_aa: CASSSLQGMDTEAFF
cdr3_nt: TGTGCCAGTAGTTCCTTACAGGGGATGGACACTGAAGCTTTCTTT

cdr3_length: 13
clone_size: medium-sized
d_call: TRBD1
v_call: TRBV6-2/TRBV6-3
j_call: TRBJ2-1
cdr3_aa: CASRYTQGYEQFF
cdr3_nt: TGTGCCAGCAGGTACACACAGGGGTATGAGCAGTTCTTC

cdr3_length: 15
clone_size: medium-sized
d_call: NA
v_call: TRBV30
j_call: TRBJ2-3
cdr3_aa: CAWSVRTQGADTQYF
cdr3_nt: TGTGCCTGGAGTGTTAGAACTCAAGGCGCAGATACGCAGTATTTT

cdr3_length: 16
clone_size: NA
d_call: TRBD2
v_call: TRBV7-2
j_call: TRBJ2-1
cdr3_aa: CASSLVGGRRDNEQFF
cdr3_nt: TGTGCCAGCAGCTTAGTGGGCGGGAGGAGGGACAATGAGCAGTTCTTC

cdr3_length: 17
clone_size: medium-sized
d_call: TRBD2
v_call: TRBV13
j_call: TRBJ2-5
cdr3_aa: CASSSRGGLADQETQYF
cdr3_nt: TGTGCCAGCAGCTCGAGGGGAGGACTAGCGGATCAGGAGACCCAGTACTTC

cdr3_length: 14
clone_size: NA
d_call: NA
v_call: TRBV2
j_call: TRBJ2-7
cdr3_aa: CASSDPGLAYEQYF
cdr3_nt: TGTGCCAGCAGTGACCCAGGACTCGCCTACGAGCAGTACTTC

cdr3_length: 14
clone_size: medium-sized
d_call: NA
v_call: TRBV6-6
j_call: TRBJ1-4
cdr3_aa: CASSQGSTNEKLFF
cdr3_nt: TGTGCCAGCAGTCAGGGTTCAACTAATGAAAAACTGTTTTTT

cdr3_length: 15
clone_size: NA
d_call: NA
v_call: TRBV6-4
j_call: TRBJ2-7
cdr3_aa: CASSESAGDSYEQYF
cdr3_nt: TGTGCCAGCAGTGAGTCGGCAGGCGACTCCTACGAGCAGTACTTC

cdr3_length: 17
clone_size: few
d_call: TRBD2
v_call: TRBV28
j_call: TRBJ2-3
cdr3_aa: CASSLWGGSYYTDTQYF
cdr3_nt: TGTGCCAGCAGTTTATGGGGCGGGAGCTACTACACAGATACGCAGTATTTT

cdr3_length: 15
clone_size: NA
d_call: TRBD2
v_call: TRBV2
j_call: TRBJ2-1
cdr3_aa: CASSPTSGGNNEQFF
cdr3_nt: TGTGCCAGCAGCCCTACTAGCGGGGGGAACAATGAGCAGTTCTTC

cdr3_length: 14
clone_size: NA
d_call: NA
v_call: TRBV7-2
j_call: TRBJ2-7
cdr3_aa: CASSFRDGSYEQYF
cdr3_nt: TGTGCCAGCAGCTTCCGGGACGGCTCCTACGAGCAGTACTTC

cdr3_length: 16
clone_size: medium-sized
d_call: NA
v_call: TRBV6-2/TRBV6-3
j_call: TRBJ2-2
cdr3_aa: CASRLQGRWNTGELFF
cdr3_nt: TGTGCCAGCAGGTTACAGGGGAGGTGGAACACCGGGGAGCTGTTTTTT

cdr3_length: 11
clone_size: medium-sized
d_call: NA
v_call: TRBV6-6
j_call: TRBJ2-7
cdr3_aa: CASGRAYEQYF
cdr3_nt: TGTGCCAGCGGGCGGGCCTACGAGCAGTACTTC

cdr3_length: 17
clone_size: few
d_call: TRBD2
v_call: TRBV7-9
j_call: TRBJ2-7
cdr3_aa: CASSSSSGRAGSYEQYF
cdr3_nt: TGTGCCAGCAGCTCTTCTAGCGGGAGGGCGGGGTCCTACGAGCAGTACTTC

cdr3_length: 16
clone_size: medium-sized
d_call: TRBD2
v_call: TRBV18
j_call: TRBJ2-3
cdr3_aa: CASSPGAGGPEDTQYF
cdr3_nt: TGTGCCAGCTCACCAGGAGCGGGGGGGCCTGAAGATACGCAGTATTTT

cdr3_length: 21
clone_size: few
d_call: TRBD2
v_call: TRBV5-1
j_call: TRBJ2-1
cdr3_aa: CASSTGLAGGLGVSSYNEQFF
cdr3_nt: TGCGCCAGCAGCACGGGACTAGCGGGGGGACTGGGGGTTAGCTCCTACAATGAGCAGTTCTTC

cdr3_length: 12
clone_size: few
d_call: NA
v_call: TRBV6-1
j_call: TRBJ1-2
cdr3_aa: CASSQGLRGYTF
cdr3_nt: TGTGCCAGCAGTCAAGGCCTCCGGGGCTACACCTTC

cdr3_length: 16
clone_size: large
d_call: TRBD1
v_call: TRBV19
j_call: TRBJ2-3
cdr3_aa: CASSIRQGFSTDTQYF
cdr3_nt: TGTGCCAGTAGTATCCGACAGGGGTTTAGCACAGATACGCAGTATTTT

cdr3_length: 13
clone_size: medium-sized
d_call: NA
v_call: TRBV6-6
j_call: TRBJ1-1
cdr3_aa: CASSSFRETEAFF
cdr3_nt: TGTGCCAGCAGTTCATTCAGGGAAACTGAAGCTTTCTTT

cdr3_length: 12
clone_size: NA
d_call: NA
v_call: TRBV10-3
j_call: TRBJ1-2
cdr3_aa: CAIRRAGYGYTF
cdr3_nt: TGTGCCATCAGGAGAGCTGGATATGGCTACACCTTC

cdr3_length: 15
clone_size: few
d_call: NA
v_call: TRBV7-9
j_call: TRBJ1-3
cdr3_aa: CASSLSIQTGNTIYF
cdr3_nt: TGTGCCAGCAGCTTATCAATCCAAACTGGAAACACCATATATTTT

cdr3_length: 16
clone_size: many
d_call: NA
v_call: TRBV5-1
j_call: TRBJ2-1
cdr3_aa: CASSSGTASSGNEQFF
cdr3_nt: TGCGCCAGCAGCTCCGGGACGGCTAGCTCGGGTAATGAGCAGTTCTTC

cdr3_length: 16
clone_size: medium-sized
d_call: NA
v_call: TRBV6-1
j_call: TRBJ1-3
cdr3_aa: CASSETGLLSGNTIYF
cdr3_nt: TGTGCCAGCAGTGAGACGGGACTCCTCTCTGGAAACACCATATATTTT

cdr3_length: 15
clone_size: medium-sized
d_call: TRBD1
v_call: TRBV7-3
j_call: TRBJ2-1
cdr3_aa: CASSSGTGVYNEQFF
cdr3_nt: TGTGCCAGCAGCTCCGGGACAGGGGTTTACAATGAGCAGTTCTTC

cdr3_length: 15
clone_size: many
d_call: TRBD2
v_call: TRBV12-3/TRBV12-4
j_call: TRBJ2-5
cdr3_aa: CASSLAGLAGETQYF
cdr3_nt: TGTGCCAGCAGTTTGGCAGGACTAGCGGGAGAGACCCAGTACTTC

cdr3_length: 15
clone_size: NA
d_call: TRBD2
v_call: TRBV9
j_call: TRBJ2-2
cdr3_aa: CASSSRLAGGVELFF
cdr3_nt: TGTGCCAGCAGCTCCCGGCTAGCGGGAGGGGTGGAGCTGTTTTTT

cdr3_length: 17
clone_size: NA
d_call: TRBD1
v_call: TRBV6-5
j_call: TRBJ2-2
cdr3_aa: CASRSTGQGRNTGELFF
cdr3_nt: TGTGCCAGCAGGTCCACAGGACAGGGGCGGAACACCGGGGAGCTGTTTTTT

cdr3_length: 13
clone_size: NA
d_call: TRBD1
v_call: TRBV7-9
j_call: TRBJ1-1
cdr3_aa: CASSSPDRGKAFF
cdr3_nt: TGTGCCAGCAGCTCCCCGGACAGGGGGAAGGCTTTCTTT

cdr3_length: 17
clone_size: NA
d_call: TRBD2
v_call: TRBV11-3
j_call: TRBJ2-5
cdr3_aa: CASSLGYRLAAQETQYF
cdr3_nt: TGTGCCAGCAGCTTAGGATACCGACTAGCGGCCCAAGAGACCCAGTACTTC

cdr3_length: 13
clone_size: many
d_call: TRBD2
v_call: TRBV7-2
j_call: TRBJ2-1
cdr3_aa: CASSFSAGGPMFF
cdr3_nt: TGTGCCAGCAGCTTCTCAGCGGGGGGGCCTATGTTCTTC

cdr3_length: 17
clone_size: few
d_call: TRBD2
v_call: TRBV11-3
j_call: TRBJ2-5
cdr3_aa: CASSSGLAGGYQETQYF
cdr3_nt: TGTGCCAGCAGCTCCGGACTAGCGGGGGGGTACCAAGAGACCCAGTACTTC

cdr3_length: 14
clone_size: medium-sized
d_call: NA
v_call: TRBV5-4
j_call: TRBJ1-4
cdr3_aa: CASSLEGFGEKLFF
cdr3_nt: TGTGCCAGCAGCTTGGAAGGTTTTGGGGAAAAACTGTTTTTT

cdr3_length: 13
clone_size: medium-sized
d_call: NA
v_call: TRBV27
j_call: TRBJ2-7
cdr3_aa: CASSFSGNSEQYF
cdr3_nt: TGTGCCAGCAGTTTCTCCGGGAACAGCGAGCAGTACTTC

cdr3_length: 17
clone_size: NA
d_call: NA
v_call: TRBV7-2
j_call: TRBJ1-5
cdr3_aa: CASSLAPGRGFDQPQHF
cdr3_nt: TGTGCCAGCAGCTTAGCGCCTGGACGGGGATTCGATCAGCCCCAGCATTTT